The TCR beta chain under discussion was sequenced for a study of beta chain features in type 1 diabetes. Whole-study context: Investigators examined roughly 99,000,000 sorted cells across all samples.

CDR1 and CDR2 from the germline V gene are SGHKS and YYEKEE (reference sequence). The CDR3 has 15 residues. Trimming left V 6 bases short and J 7 bases short, with 19 bases between. The study, taken as a whole, reports: A moderate, significant TCRB CDR3 shortening appeared in type 1 diabetes across four CD4+ subsets. Researchers cautioned that cDNA sequencing could over-represent cells with high TCR expression.

A sort by CD45RO/CCR7/CD25/CD127/CD95/CD27 yielded CD4+ naive, central memory, regulatory and stem cell-like memory cells. Purities in excess of 95% were seen in all sorted populations. This clone was seen a handful of times. The antigen remains unidentified. Expressed TCRB transcripts were sequenced after all isolated RNA was converted to cDNA. Sequencing used immunoSEQ multiplex PCR; TCRdb keeps in-frame clones, though not all of them. The sample comprises 600,000 or so clones, over 13% of which are singletons, and approximately 0.042% rests with the top ten. The sequenced material came from naive CD4+ T cells from blood. The V gene is TRBV5-5, the J gene TRBJ1-4, with a tentative D call TRBD1 (5 bases). The sequence came from a man in his late teens or twenties with type 1 diabetes. This CDR3 is CASTQNEGIGEKLFF. Written as DNA, the CDR3 is TGTGCCAGCACTCAAAACGAGGGGATTGGTGAAAAACTGTTTTTT.